These T cell receptor beta chains were read from a single sample in a study of blood T cell repertoires in COVID-19. Here immunoSEQ multiplex PCR was the method, and the copy in TCRdb shows in-frame clones only, minus some. The sample carries hundreds of thousands of clones, roughly 89% recorded once. The material sequenced was peripheral blood. The receptors here all came from a man between 18 and 29 years old with COVID-19, enrolled during active disease. The CDR3 runs from the conserved cysteine through the conserved F or W. The D gene is left open where the match is weak. Clone size is shown for a subset of rows, as once, few, many or a class of expanded clone.

j_gene | v_gene | d_gene | abundance | CDR3aa | CDR3nt
TRBJ1-2 | TRBV25-1 | NA | NA | CASSVDGGPGYGYTF | TGTGCCAGCAGTGTCGACGGGGGGCCGGGCTATGGCTACACCTTC
TRBJ2-7 | TRBV7-9 | TRBD2 | NA | CASSPPGGAPTYEQYF | TGTGCCAGCAGCCCTCCGGGGGGGGCGCCGACCTACGAGCAGTACTTC
TRBJ2-2 | TRBV18 | NA | NA | CASSPPADPGELFF | TGTGCCAGCTCACCGCCGGCGGATCCCGGGGAGCTGTTTTTT
TRBJ1-6 | TRBV15 | TRBD1 | NA | CATSADRGNSPLHF | TGTGCCACCAGCGCGGACAGGGGTAATTCACCCCTCCACTTT
TRBJ1-2 | TRBV5-1 | NA | NA | CASSLGRDDYGYTF | TGCGCCAGCAGCTTGGGTCGGGATGACTATGGCTACACCTTC
TRBJ2-2 | TRBV4-1 | NA | NA | CASSPSAGELFF | TGCGCCAGCAGCCCCAGTGCCGGGGAGCTGTTTTTT
TRBJ2-7 | TRBV4-1 | TRBD1 | NA | CASSQRTQGAYEQYF | TGCGCCAGCAGCCAACGAACCCAGGGGGCCTACGAGCAGTACTTC
TRBJ2-7 | TRBV7-2 | TRBD2 | NA | CASSLQRGAYEQYF | TGTGCCAGCAGCTTACAGCGGGGGGCCTACGAGCAGTACTTC
TRBJ2-2 | TRBV6-2/TRBV6-3 | TRBD2 | NA | CASSDSGRGTGELFF | TGTGCCAGCAGTGACAGCGGGAGGGGCACCGGGGAGCTGTTTTTT
TRBJ2-1 | TRBV7-9 | TRBD1 | once | CASSSDRAFGNEQFF | TGTGCCAGCAGCTCCGACAGGGCGTTTGGTAATGAGCAGTTCTTC
TRBJ2-3 | TRBV2 | TRBD2 | NA | CASSVVGLAGADTQYF | TGTGCCAGCAGTGTTGTGGGACTAGCGGGCGCAGATACGCAGTATTTT
TRBJ2-3 | TRBV5-1 | TRBD1 | NA | CASSLDGTGLADTQYF | TGCGCCAGCAGCTTGGACGGGACAGGGCTCGCAGATACGCAGTATTTT
TRBJ1-6 | TRBV20-1 | NA | NA | CSASLTGSPLHF | TGCAGTGCTAGTCTGACCGGGTCACCCCTCCACTTT
TRBJ2-7 | TRBV6-5 | TRBD2 | NA | CASSSSGRFPYEQYF | TGTGCCAGCAGTTCGAGCGGGAGGTTCCCCTACGAGCAGTACTTC
TRBJ1-5 | TRBV12-3/TRBV12-4 | NA | NA | CASSLARDQPQHF | TGTGCCAGCAGTTTAGCGCGGGATCAGCCCCAGCATTTT
TRBJ1-2 | TRBV28 | TRBD1 | NA | CASTSRQGFGYTF | TGTGCCAGCACTTCTAGACAGGGGTTTGGCTACACCTTC
TRBJ1-6 | TRBV6-1 | NA | NA | CASSGSGQRLYNSPLHF | TGTGCCAGCAGTGGCTCAGGACAACGCCTATATAATTCACCCCTCCACTTT
TRBJ2-7 | TRBV3-1/TRBV3-2 | TRBD1 | NA | CASSSGTGVPEQYF | TGTGCCAGCAGCTCCGGGACAGGGGTCCCCGAGCAGTACTTC
TRBJ2-4 | TRBV5-1 | TRBD1 | NA | CASSEGQGGNIQYF | TGCGCCAGCAGCGAGGGACAGGGAGGTAACATTCAGTACTTC
TRBJ2-2 | TRBV19 | TRBD1 | NA | CASRTTGWTGELFF | TGTGCCAGTAGGACGACAGGGTGGACCGGGGAGCTGTTTTTT
TRBJ1-2 | TRBV2 | TRBD1 | NA | CASRAGQGMGYTF | TGTGCCAGCAGGGCTGGACAGGGGATGGGCTACACCTTC
TRBJ2-7 | TRBV5-1 | TRBD2 | NA | CASSLQRGAYEQYF | TGCGCCAGCAGCTTGCAGCGGGGGGCATACGAGCAGTACTTC
TRBJ2-2 | TRBV5-4 | NA | NA | CASSLGENTGELFF | TGTGCCAGCAGCTTGGGAGAGAACACCGGGGAGCTGTTTTTT